The next 23 T cell receptor beta chains were all read from a single sample in a study of CD8+CD57+ T cells in acquired aplastic anemia. TCR beta VDJ and CDR3 profiling used genomic DNA as template. TCRdb analysed the reads with MiXCR anew, one entry per CDR3 protein. Here the sample spans roughly 170,000 distinct CDR3 sequences, about three fifths being singletons. Input material: sorted CD4+, CD8+, or CD8+CD57+ T cells (not recorded which) from PBMCs. These receptors came from a human donor in good health.

This clonotype was seen at least ten times. The chain has TRBV19 and TRBJ2-5; D is uncertain. V was pared by 3 bases and J by 4 bases, with 15 bases between. CDR1 and CDR2 (germline): LNHDA, SQIVND (reference sequence). The CDR3 covers 15 residues. CDR3 sequence reads: CASSISARWGETQYF. The CDR3 DNA is TGTGCCAGTAGTATTTCGGCCAGATGGGGAGAGACCCAGTACTTC. The full variable domain, its missing parts supplied by reference TRBV19 and TRBJ2-5, is DGGITQSPKYLFRKEGQNVTLSCEQNLNHDAMYWYRQDPGQGLRLIYYSQIVNDFQKGDIAEGYSVSREKKESFPLTVTSAQKNPTAFYLCASSISARWGETQYFGPGTRLLVL.

A remark on this clonotype: The junction departs from germline at one end; a sequencing error may be responsible. J is TRBJ1-3 and V is TRBV24-1; no clear D gene. The CDR3 is made up of 12 amino acids. Germline V gene sequence: CDR1 KGHDR, CDR2 SFDVKD. Here the CDR3 reads CPPSGSGNTIYF. The CDR3 bases are TGCCCCCCGTCTGGCTCTGGAAACACCATATATTTT.

This clonotype was seen only a few times. The chain recombines TRBV2 with TRBJ2-7, with D possibly TRBD1 on 7 matching bases. The CDR3 spans 15 residues. V was clipped by 1 base and J by 7 bases, with 17 bases between them. In germline, CDR1 is SNHLY, CDR2 FYNNEI. Here the CDR3 DNA reads TGTGCCAGCAGTGAAGGGTGGAAGGGGGCGGGGGAGCAGTACTTC. Residues: CASSEGWKGAGEQYF.

This clonotype was detected many times. The V call is TRBV6-5, the J call TRBJ2-7; tentatively, D is TRBD1 (6 bases). The CDR3 consists of 14 residues. The V gene's germline CDR1 is MNHEY and CDR2 SVGAGI. The germline V and J ends were trimmed by 4 bases and 2 bases, with 12 bases remaining between them. The CDR3 region is CASSFKDSPYEQYF. CDR3 DNA sequence: TGTGCCAGCAGTTTTAAGGACAGCCCCTACGAGCAGTACTTC.

V gene TRBV9 combines with J gene TRBJ2-7; D tentatively fits TRBD1 or TRBD2 (6 bases each). CDR1 is SGDLS, CDR2 YYNGEE, per germline. With 0 bases removed from V and 12 bases from J, the gap between germline ends came to 22 bases. The CDR3 runs 15 residues. In DNA form, the CDR3 reads TGTGCCAGCAGCGTAGAGGGGGGCCCCGGGGCCCGACGGTACTTC. Translating it yields CASSVEGGPGARRYF.

The V and J genes are TRBV14 and TRBJ2-7; 9 positions agree with TRBD2. With 4 bases clipped from V and 6 bases from J, the junction kept 10 bases outside the gene matches. The CDR3 is made up of 15 amino acids. The germline V gene has CDR1 SGHDN and CDR2 FVKESK. CDR3 sequence (DNA): TGTGCCAGCAGCCCTTTAGCGGGAGACGTCGTCGAGCAGTACTTC. As protein: CASSPLAGDVVEQYF. Full variable domain (rest looked up from reference TRBV14 and TRBJ2-7): EAGVTQFPSHSVIEKGQTVTLRCDPISGHDNLYWYRRVMGKEIKFLLHFVKESKQDESGMPNNRFLAERTGGTYSTLKVQPAELEDSGVYFCASSPLAGDVVEQYFGPGTRLTVT.

As DNA, the CDR3 is TGTGCCAGCGGTGGATACAGGGATACCTACGAGCAGTACTTC. Translation gives CASGGYRDTYEQYF. The genes are TRBV6-5 and TRBJ2-7; possible D gene TRBD1, 6 bases. Deletions cut 8 bases from V and 2 bases from J, with 16 bases between. The germline gives CDR1 MNHEY, CDR2 SVGAGI. The CDR3 contains 14 residues.

The V call is TRBV5-4, the J call TRBJ2-3; 8 positions agree with TRBD2. The CDR3 contains 17 residues. Germline CDR1 is SGHNT and CDR2 is YYREEE (reference sequence). V lost 4 bases and J lost 0; bases outside the gene matches: 10. The CDR3 loop is CASSQAISGGSTDTQYF. Written as DNA, the CDR3 is TGTGCCAGCAGCCAAGCCATTTCGGGGGGGAGCACAGATACGCAGTATTTT.

The V call is TRBV7-8, the J call TRBJ1-5, with 7 bases fitting TRBD1. Germline CDR1 SGHVS, CDR2 FQNEAQ. The length of the CDR3 is 19 residues. The ends lost 1 base at V and 0 bases at J; junction bases unmatched: 12. Here the CDR3 reads CASSLVGVDRGRSNQPQHF. As DNA, the CDR3 is TGTGCCAGCAGCTTAGTAGGTGTTGATAGGGGGCGTAGCAATCAGCCCCAGCATTTT.

V gene TRBV20-1 combines with J gene TRBJ2-7; a weak D match, TRBD2 (5 bases). This CDR3 has 11 amino acids. V was cut by 6 bases and J by 2 bases, with 8 bases left in between. CDR1 DFQATT and CDR2 SNEGSKA come from the germline V gene (reference sequence). CDR3 DNA: TGCAGTGCGAGGAGGACCTACGAGCAGTACTTC. Translating it yields CSARRTYEQYF.

As regards this clonotype: Being one base from a much bigger clone, this may be a read error. The rearrangement uses TRBV6-2 or TRBV6-3 and TRBJ2-3; the D call may be TRBD1 or TRBD2 (5 bases each). Germline lookup yields CDR1 MNHEY and CDR2 SVGEGT. This CDR3 is 12 amino acids long. The CDR3: CSSRPGPDTQYF. For the CDR3, the DNA is TGTTCCAGCAGGCCGGGGCCAGATACGCAGTATTTT.

This clonotype has just one count. The germline gene is not matched at one end of the junction; a read error may be the cause. V usage is TRBV7-7 and J usage is TRBJ2-1; either TRBD1 or TRBD2 may supply D (5 bases each). There are 12 residues in the CDR3. Germline assignment: CDR1 SSHAT and CDR2 FNYEAQ (reference sequence). Written as DNA, the CDR3 is TGTGTCAGCAGCCCAAGTGGGGGTGAGCAGTTCTTC. This sequence encodes CVSSPSGGEQFF.

Ten or more counts support this clonotype. V gene TRBV12-3 or TRBV12-4 combines with J gene TRBJ2-7; a weak D match, TRBD1 (5 bases). This CDR3 has 12 residues. V lost 5 bases and J 6 bases, leaving 11 bases between the germline ends. This chain's CDR3 is CASSPDTLEQYF. The CDR3 DNA follows: TGTGCCAGCAGTCCGGACACCCTCGAGCAGTACTTC.

V and J are TRBV10-3 and TRBJ1-5; the D is unclear. V was cut by 6 bases and J by 5 bases, with 17 bases left in between. The CDR3 consists of 15 residues. Per germline, CDR1 ENHRY and CDR2 SYGVKD. CDR3: CAIRDCLREDQPQHF. The CDR3 nucleotides read TGTGCCATCAGGGACTGCCTACGTGAAGATCAGCCCCAGCATTTT.

The chain is built from TRBV19 and TRBJ1-1; unclear D gene. V was pared by 2 bases and J by 12 bases, with 22 bases between. This CDR3 is built from 15 residues. Germline CDR1 is LNHDA and CDR2 is SQIVND (reference sequence). In DNA form, the CDR3 reads TGTGCCAGTAGTATAAGAGGACTAGCGGGGTACGCGACTTTCTTT. Translated, it gives CASSIRGLAGYATFF.

This clonotype was picked up many times. This sequence joins TRBV7-6 and TRBJ2-1; unclear D gene. The germline gives CDR1 SGHVS, CDR2 FNYEAQ. CDR3 length: 13 residues. The germline V and J ends were trimmed by 1 base and 7 bases, with 8 bases remaining between them. CDR3 in amino acids: CASSLGTSNEQFF. In DNA form, the CDR3 reads TGTGCCAGCAGCTTAGGAACTTCGAATGAGCAGTTCTTC.

Regarding this clonotype: A much more abundant neighbour one base away suggests this may be a read error. The chain has TRBV5-1 and TRBJ2-3; D gene ambiguous. The CDR3 is made up of 12 amino acids. Germline V CDR1 and CDR2: SGHRS, YFSETQ. The DNA for the CDR3 is TGCGCCAGCAGCTCGCACTCAGATATGCAGTATTTT. Protein product: CASSSHSDMQYF.

Only a few counts were recorded for this clonotype. V and J are TRBV27 and TRBJ2-1, with 7 bases aligning to TRBD1. V shed 2 bases, J shed 0 bases, and the junction held 4 bases outside the gene matches. The CDR3 is 16 residues long. Germline loops: CDR1 MNHEY, CDR2 SMNVEV (reference sequence). DNA of the CDR3: TGTGCCAGCAGTTTACGTAGGGGGCTCTCCTACAATGAGCAGTTCTTC. The encoded protein is CASSLRRGLSYNEQFF.

This sequence joins TRBV7-9 and TRBJ2-6; 9 nucleotides line up with TRBD1. Trimming cost V 4 bases and J 0 bases; bases outside gene matches: 10. Germline CDR1 SEHNR, CDR2 FQNEAQ (reference sequence). The CDR3 extends over 19 amino acids. The CDR3 DNA follows: TGTGCCAGCAGCTCTACCATCGGACAGGGGTACTCTGGGGCCAACGTCCTGACTTTC. Translation gives CASSSTIGQGYSGANVLTF.

CDR3 DNA sequence: TGCGCCAGCAGCTTGGAAGCAAGCACAGAAGCTAACTATGGCTACACCTTC. As protein: CASSLEASTEANYGYTF. The rearrangement links TRBV5-1 to TRBJ1-2; no clear D gene. The CDR3 is 17 residues long. Germline lookup yields CDR1 SGHRS and CDR2 YFSETQ. V shed 0 bases and J shed 0 bases, with 15 bases lying between them.

This clonotype was seen at least ten times. The chain couples TRBV14 to TRBJ1-1, with no clear D. V lost 1 base and J 0 bases, leaving 6 bases between the germline ends. Germline CDR1 reads SGHDN; CDR2 reads FVKESK. The CDR3 spans 14 residues. The CDR3: CASSQVGLNTEAFF. CDR3 bases: TGTGCCAGCAGCCAAGTGGGCTTGAACACTGAAGCTTTCTTT.

This clonotype was recorded many times. V usage is TRBV5-1 and J usage is TRBJ2-7, with D perhaps TRBD1 (5 bases). Deletions cut 4 bases from V and 2 bases from J, with 10 bases between. The CDR3 spans 13 residues. Germline values: CDR1 SGHRS, CDR2 YFSETQ. The CDR3 DNA reads as TGCGCCAGCAGCATGGGGCCGGCCTACGAGCAGTACTTC. Protein sequence: CASSMGPAYEQYF.

The table lists this clonotype with many counts. The chain couples TRBV4-1 to TRBJ2-5, with 7 bases identical to TRBD2. Looked up from germline, CDR1 is MGHRA and CDR2 is YSYEKL. This CDR3 contains 16 residues. Losses at the gene ends were 0 bases for V and 5 bases for J; bases not matched to a gene: 9. This CDR3 is CASSQDPGRVWETQYF. CDR3 sequence (DNA): TGCGCCAGCAGCCAAGACCCGGGGAGGGTATGGGAGACCCAGTACTTC.